This T cell receptor beta chain was obtained from a study of T cell repertoires in cytomegalovirus infection (dated by TCRdb to between 2019 and 2020). Looking at the study overall: Donor HLA type was relevant to the analysis, as public TCR beta signatures indicated carriage of CMV infection together with the matching HLA type. Study-level results and caveats: In both this cohort and an independent cohort of 352 donors, the cumulative frequency of public TCR beta family members distinguished carriers of CMV infection plus the relevant HLA type. The ex vivo response was dominated by HLA-C-restricted CMV-specific TCR beta clonotypes, which also provided the single most frequent clonotype in two of eight donors.

Reading from cysteine to phenylalanine, the CDR3 counts 18 amino acids. Of all the DNA, just the CDR3 is kept, 54 bases in frame from base 1. V is pared back by 5 bases and J by 4 bases, with 27 bases lying between the germline termini. In the germline V gene (reference sequence), CDR1 corresponds to SGHNT and CDR2 to YYREEE. The run used an Illumina HiSeq 1500. Using fastp trimming at Q25 and MiXCR clonotype assembly, TCRdb reanalyzed the public sequencing data and kept in-frame beta chains. Merged by CDR3 protein, the rows form single entries marked with the most common genes and DNA. The sample records around 350,000 distinct CDR3 sequences, around 18% of which are singletons. The top ten constitute 8.7% of the sample. A remark on this clonotype: Its binding antigen is unknown. No much larger clonotype is one base removed from it; base qualities were not supplied.

The receptor was isolated from a human donor in good health (CMV status not recorded). Some clones in this sample may be carry-over from other donors' samples. The sequenced material came from PBMCs. Recombination joined TRBV5-4 with TRBJ1-2, with TRBD1 perhaps the D gene, on 6 matching bases. The CDR3 sequence is CASSQSGGRETLGYGYTF. The nucleotides are TGTGCCAGCAGTCAGAGTGGGGGCAGAGAAACCCTGGGCTATGGCTACACCTTC.